The clone carrying this T cell receptor (beta chain) was detected a few times. Conversion of TCR transcripts into cDNA relied on 5'RACE template switching, which added a universal primer site and UMIs. TCRdb re-derived calls from the 5' RACE reads in MiXCR, one entry per CDR3 protein. The sample has roughly 310,000 distinct CDR3 sequences, around 3.9% seen once. The record originates from a study of T cells after yellow fever vaccination. The CDR3 contains 16 residues. Germline lookup yields CDR1 SEHNR and CDR2 FQNEAQ (reference sequence). The V gene lost 6 bases and the J gene lost 0 bases, with 18 bases spanning the gap.

The clonotype comes from a man between 18 and 29 years old who received the YFV17D yellow fever vaccine. The J gene is TRBJ2-7, the V gene TRBV7-9, with D possibly TRBD1 on 6 matching bases. The material was PBMCs, obtained on the day of the yellow fever booster vaccination. The CDR3 DNA sequence: TGTGCCAGCAGTCTGACAGGCGTAGGTCCCTCCTACGAGCAGTACGTC. Protein product: CASSLTGVGPSYEQYV.